This T cell receptor beta chain was recovered during a study of blood T cell repertoires in COVID-19. Study-level background: Acute and convalescent COVID-19 samples came from the United States, Italy and Spain. T cells, B-cell-depleted T cells, or PBMCs supplied cDNA or gDNA.

Between the trimmed V and J ends, which lost 10 bases and 5 bases, there was a span of 25 bases. CDR1 MGHRA and CDR2 YSYEKL come from the germline V gene. The CDR3 has 16 residues. This clone was seen once. Profiling relied on immunoSEQ multiplex PCR, and the TCRdb table lists in-frame clones only, not all of them. The repertoire holds 150,000 to 200,000 clones, with more than 75% as singletons. The clonotype was recovered from a man between 18 and 29 years old with acute or convalescent COVID-19. The chain links TRBV4-1 to TRBJ2-3, with D possibly called TRBD1 or TRBD2 (5 bases each). Sequenced input: peripheral blood. The CDR3 loop reads CATSQEGQGQGDTQYF. DNA for the CDR3: TGCGCCACCTCCCAAGAGGGGCAAGGTCAAGGAGATACGCAGTATTTT.